This T cell receptor (beta chain) was identified in a study of T cell therapy after organ transplantation (dated by TCRdb to the late 2010s). About the full investigation: The therapy products consisted of autologous CMV-specific T cells grown in vitro for around 14 days using a peptide pool of 30 HLA class I and II CMV epitopes. Only about 75% of the 10 patients had long-term post-therapy samples available. An open-label phase I trial of autologous CMV-specific adoptive T cell therapy in solid-organ transplant recipients was the basis for the study, which was a follow-up TRBV repertoire analysis. Pretherapy peripheral blood samples were collected before commencement of T cell therapy. Patients were given up to 6 doses of T cells at 2-week intervals and were followed for 25 to 35 weeks after finishing therapy. The median number of CMV-specific T cells given to patients was 1.92 x 10^8, delivered over 2 to 6 intravenous infusions. About 80% of the ten patients were classed as clinical responders and two as nonresponders.

What the work shows at the level of the full study, not this receptor alone: Reduced sample coverage from poor CD8+ T cell yield may be reflected in the few expansions detected in nonresponders. Assessment of confounders such as concurrent antirejection and antiviral medications was prevented by the small cohort. Fold change in CD8 clonality after therapy inversely correlated with pretherapy clonality, suggesting less biased repertoires were more receptive to remodeling. Marked pretherapy clonal expansions with minimal repertoire change after therapy were observed in nonresponders. Both transferred clonotypes and endogenous clonotypes not detected in the therapy products appeared to be included in post-therapy reconstitution.

The immunoSEQ two-step, bias-controlled multiplex PCR assay was used to amplify TRB CDR3 regions from genomic DNA. An Illumina NextSeq 500 was used to sequence the CDR3 libraries. The paper's processing steps were these. The immunoSEQ Analyzer platform was used for initial alignment and bioinformatics, including bias normalization against synthetic CDR3 analogs. V, D and J genes were annotated according to IMGT database definitions. Additional TRBV analyses were carried out with default settings in VDJtools version 1.1.10 and the R package tcR version 2.2.1.11. GLIPH analysis was performed with version 1.0 using default settings. In CDR3 sequences with at least 5 reads, significant changes in clonotype frequency were tested by a 2-sided binomial test with Benjamini-Hochberg correction (alpha = 0.01). As stored in TCRdb, this immuneACCESS dataset retains in-frame rearrangements with V and J assigned. A fraction of the clones does not appear; measured against another copy, unresolved V genes explain less than half of the discrepancy, and the remainder lacks a known reason. V and J calls and clone size are those listed in that table; D and trimming were worked out from the DNA. In this sample the table shows 2,200 or so clones, less than 95% of which occur a single time. The ten largest clones represent around 21% of the sample.

Per the germline V gene, SGHTA is the CDR1 and FQGNSA is the CDR2. V and J are truncated by 2 bases and 2 bases respectively, leaving an intervening sequence of 10 bases. The CDR3 sequence holds 14 residues, the cysteine and phenylalanine included. Left in the record is the CDR3 DNA by itself, 42 bases read in frame from the first base. Taken with the paper, the label for time point translates to: before start of T cell therapy. Patients were solid-organ transplant recipients with drug-resistant/recurrent cytomegalovirus. Roughly 10 of the trial participants were picked for repertoire analysis depending on whether post-therapy peripheral blood mononuclear cells were available. A BD FACSAria III was used to sort viable CD3+CD8+CD4- lymphocytes from PBMCs. Genomic DNA was extracted from sorted cells with the Qiagen DNeasy Kit. Comments on this clone: What this receptor recognizes is not known. Base qualities are not recorded, but no much larger clone differs from it by a single base.

The receptor was isolated from a human patient who had received a solid organ transplant and had CMV disease. The V gene is TRBV7-2 and the J gene is TRBJ2-7; the D gene is perhaps TRBD1, from 6 matching bases. The sample in question was CD8+ T cells from blood, obtained before autologous CMV-specific T cell therapy. The nucleotide sequence reads TGTGCCAGCAGCTTACAGGGGACCCCCTACGAGCAGTACTTC. It is translated as CASSLQGTPYEQYF.